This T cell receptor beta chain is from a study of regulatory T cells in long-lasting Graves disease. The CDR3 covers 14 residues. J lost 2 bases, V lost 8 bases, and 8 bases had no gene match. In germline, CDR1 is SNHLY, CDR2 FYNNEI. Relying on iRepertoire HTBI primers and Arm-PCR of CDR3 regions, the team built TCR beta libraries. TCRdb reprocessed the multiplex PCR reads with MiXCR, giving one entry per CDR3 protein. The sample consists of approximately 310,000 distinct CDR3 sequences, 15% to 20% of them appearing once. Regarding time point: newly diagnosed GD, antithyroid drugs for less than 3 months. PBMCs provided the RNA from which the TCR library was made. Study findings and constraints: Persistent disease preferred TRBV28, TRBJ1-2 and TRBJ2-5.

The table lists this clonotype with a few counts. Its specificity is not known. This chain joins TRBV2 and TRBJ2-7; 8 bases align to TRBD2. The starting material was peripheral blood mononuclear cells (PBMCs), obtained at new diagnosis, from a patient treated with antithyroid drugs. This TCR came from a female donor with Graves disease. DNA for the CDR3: TGTGCCAGCCAGGGGCTAGCGGGCGCCTACGAGCAGTACTTC. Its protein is CASQGLAGAYEQYF.